One sample yielded the 13 T cell receptor beta chains listed below, sequenced in a study of CD8 T cells in ankylosing spondylitis. Regarding the study as a whole: Ankylosing spondylitis blood appeared to carry a characteristic TCR beta motif of 7 or 8 highly homologous variants.

No antigens are known for them. TCRdb re-derived calls from the 5' RACE reads in MiXCR, one entry per CDR3 protein. Of about 210,000 distinct CDR3 sequences listed, about 7% are singletons. The material sequenced was blood, either unsorted or a sorted T cell fraction (not recorded which). These receptors all stem from a male donor with ankylosing spondylitis.

This sequence joins TRBV6-5 and TRBJ2-5; possible D gene TRBD2, 6 bases. Trimming took 3 bases from V and 5 from J, leaving 25 bases between them. The CDR3 contains 18 residues. CDR1 and CDR2 from the germline V gene are MNHEY and SVGAGI. CDR3 sequence: CASSYDPGGEGALETQYF. The CDR3 DNA sequence: TGTGCCAGCAGTTATGACCCTGGAGGGGAAGGGGCCCTGGAGACCCAGTACTTC.

This clonotype was counted only a few times. The rearrangement uses TRBV7-8 and TRBJ2-1, with D possibly matching TRBD2 (6 bases). The CDR3 length is 15 residues. V lost 2 bases and J 8 bases, leaving 16 bases between the germline ends. The germline gives CDR1 SGHVS, CDR2 FQNEAQ. CDR3 protein: CASSLTGSNGDEQFF. The CDR3 nucleotides are TGTGCCAGCAGCTTAACCGGGAGTAATGGCGATGAGCAGTTCTTC.

The V gene is TRBV27, the J gene TRBJ2-7; TRBD2 is a possible D gene (6 bases). The germline V gene encodes CDR1 MNHEY and CDR2 SMNVEV (reference sequence). This CDR3 is 14 amino acids long. With 5 bases removed from V and 7 bases from J, the gap between germline ends came to 18 bases. The CDR3 nucleotides are TGTGCCAGCAGTAGCAGGGACTTTTCACGAGAGCAGTACTTC. This translates into CASSSRDFSREQYF.

There are many counts of this clonotype. V gene TRBV6-5 combines with J gene TRBJ1-1; D is perhaps TRBD1 (5 bases). CDR1 and CDR2 from the germline V gene are MNHEY and SVGAGI. The CDR3 length is 14 residues. Between the trimmed V and J ends, which lost 2 bases and 2 bases, there was a span of 9 bases. This CDR3 is CASSYIGVNTEAFF. CDR3 in DNA: TGTGCCAGCAGTTACATAGGGGTAAACACTGAAGCTTTCTTT.

This clonotype was detected only a few times. V gene TRBV7-9 combines with J gene TRBJ2-1, with 11 bases fitting TRBD1. Germline trimming cut 4 bases from V and 2 bases from J; bases unmatched to any gene: 4. CDR3 length: 16 amino acids. Germline CDR1 is SEHNR and CDR2 is FQNEAQ (reference sequence). The CDR3 spells CASSWRTGGAYNEQFF. In DNA, the CDR3 is TGTGCCAGCAGCTGGAGGACAGGGGGCGCCTACAATGAGCAGTTCTTC. The variable domain in full, with the rest retrieved from reference TRBV7-9 and TRBJ2-1, is DTGVSQNPRHKITKRGQNVTFRCDPISEHNRLYWYRQTLGQGPEFLTYFQNEAQLEKSRLLSDRFSAERPKGSFSTLEIQRTEQGDSAMYLCASSWRTGGAYNEQFFGPGTRLTVL.

The sample holds many counts of this clonotype. This rearrangement joins TRBV7-2 to TRBJ2-1; D might be TRBD1 (5 bases). V was trimmed by 1 base and J by 6 bases, leaving 16 bases between them. The CDR3 is made up of 16 amino acids. Germline V CDR1 and CDR2: SGHTA, FQGNSA. For the CDR3, the DNA is TGTGCCAGCAGCTTAGAGGGGCTAATTTGGGGCAATGAGCAGTTCTTC. It encodes CASSLEGLIWGNEQFF.

J is TRBJ1-1 and V is TRBV28; D possibly corresponds to TRBD1 (5 bases). This CDR3 region has 12 residues. V dropped 11 bases and J dropped 3 bases, with 13 bases sitting between them. From germline, CDR1 is MDHEN and CDR2 SYDVKM. CDR3 bases: TGTGCCGGCACTTTGGGGGACACTGAAGCTTTCTTT. Its translation: CAGTLGDTEAFF. The whole variable domain, remainder taken from reference TRBV28 and TRBJ1-1, is DVKVTQSSRYLVKRTGEKVFLECVQDMDHENMFWYRQDPGLGLRLIYFSYDVKMKEKGDIPEGYSVSREKKERFSLILESASTNQTSMYLCAGTLGDTEAFFGQGTRLTVV.

This clonotype has a count of ten or more. The rearrangement links TRBV30 to TRBJ2-7; D is unclear. This CDR3 has 13 residues. Trimming removed 0 bases at V and 6 bases at J, with 12 bases between. Germline V gene lookup returns CDR1 GTSNPN and CDR2 SVGIG (reference sequence). The CDR3: CAWSVGIRSEQYF. CDR3 nucleotides: TGTGCCTGGAGTGTAGGGATCCGTTCCGAGCAGTACTTC.

This clonotype was seen repeatedly, ten times or more. The rearrangement links TRBV6-2 or TRBV6-3 to TRBJ1-1; 9 bases agree with TRBD1. The CDR3 spans 16 residues. J lost 5 bases, V lost 2 bases, and 9 bases had no gene match. CDR1 MNHEY and CDR2 SVGEGT come from the germline V gene. The CDR3 DNA sequence: TGTGCCAGCAGTTACCACACCGGGACAGGGAAGACTGAAGCTTTCTTT. This encodes CASSYHTGTGKTEAFF.

This clonotype was picked up many times. This rearrangement joins TRBV9 to TRBJ1-1, with a tentative D call TRBD1 (5 bases). V lost 4 bases and J lost 4, with 23 bases in between. Germline V gene data show CDR1 as SGDLS and CDR2 as YYNGEE. The CDR3 contains 17 residues. CDR3 nucleotides: TGTGCCAGCAGCCCCTACCAGAGGGCAGGGACGGGCACTGAAGCTTTCTTT. It codes for CASSPYQRAGTGTEAFF.

This clonotype showed up many times. For the CDR3, the DNA is TGTGCCAGCAGCGCAATCCCCGGGACTAGCGGGATTCACAATGAGCAGTTCTTC. Translation gives CASSAIPGTSGIHNEQFF. This chain uses TRBV27 with TRBJ2-1; 13 bases map to TRBD2. The CDR3 extends over 18 amino acids. Germline V lookup: CDR1 MNHEY, CDR2 SMNVEV (reference sequence). V was pared by 6 bases and J by 5 bases, with 13 bases of the junction left unmatched.

In this sample, this clonotype turned up many times. J is TRBJ2-1 and V is TRBV11-2; 8 bases fit TRBD2. With V trimmed by 5 bases and J by 3 bases, 3 bases remained unmatched. CDR1 is SGHAT, CDR2 FQNNGV, per germline. This CDR3 spans 14 amino acids. Here the CDR3 DNA reads TGTGCCAGCAGCCCCGGGAGGGGCTACAATGAGCAGTTCTTC. The encoded protein is CASSPGRGYNEQFF.

A few counts support this clonotype. The junction departs from the called germline gene at one end, perhaps through a read error. This chain connects TRBV7-9 to TRBJ2-7; 8 bases line up with TRBD1. Germline loops: CDR1 SEHNR, CDR2 FQNEAQ (reference sequence). The CDR3 length is 12 residues. The CDR3 spells CASSSGGQAEDF. The CDR3 DNA reads as TGTGCCAGCAGCTCTGGGGGACAGGCTGAAGACTTC.